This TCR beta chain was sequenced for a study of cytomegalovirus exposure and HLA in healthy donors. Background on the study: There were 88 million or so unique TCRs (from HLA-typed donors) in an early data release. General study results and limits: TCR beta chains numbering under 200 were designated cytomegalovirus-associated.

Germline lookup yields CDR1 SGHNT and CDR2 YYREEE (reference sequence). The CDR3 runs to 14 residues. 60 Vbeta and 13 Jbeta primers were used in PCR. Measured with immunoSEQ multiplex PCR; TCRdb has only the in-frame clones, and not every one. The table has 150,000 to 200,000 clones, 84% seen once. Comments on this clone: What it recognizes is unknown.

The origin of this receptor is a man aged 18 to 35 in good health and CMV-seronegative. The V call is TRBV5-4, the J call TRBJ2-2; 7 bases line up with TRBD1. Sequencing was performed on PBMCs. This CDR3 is CATTGAPNTGELFF. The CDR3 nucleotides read TGTGCAACCACAGGGGCCCCAAACACCGGGGAGCTGTTTTTT.